The 32 T cell receptor beta chains below come from one sample, sequenced in a study of blood T cell repertoires in COVID-19. Generated by immunoSEQ multiplex PCR, the TCRdb table keeps only in-frame clones and is missing some. The sample lists hundreds of thousands of clones, roughly nine tenths occurring once. Specimen: peripheral blood. The receptors originated from a woman between 18 and 30 years old who had recovered from COVID-19.

The chain joins TRBV5-4 to TRBJ1-1; 7 nucleotides line up with TRBD1. Germline V lookup: CDR1 SGHNT, CDR2 YYREEE (reference sequence). The V and J ends lost 0 bases and 4 bases, in that order; junction bases with no gene match: 3. The length of the CDR3 is 14 residues. The CDR3 loop is CASSLGQGVTEAFF. The CDR3 DNA reads TGTGCCAGCAGCTTGGGACAGGGTGTCACTGAAGCTTTCTTT.

This chain uses TRBV7-2 with TRBJ1-2, with TRBD1 identical over 7 bases. V shed 5 bases, J shed 2 bases, and the junction held 17 bases outside the gene matches. The CDR3 consists of 18 residues. Germline CDR1 is SGHTA and CDR2 is FQGNSA. The CDR3 coding sequence is TGTGCCAGCAGCCCCTACTCCCCCACCGGGACAGTAAACTATGGCTACACCTTC. Its translation is CASSPYSPTGTVNYGYTF.

The V gene is TRBV2, the J gene TRBJ1-2; tentative D call: TRBD1 (6 bases). The germline gives CDR1 SNHLY, CDR2 FYNNEI. V lost 10 bases and J lost 1, with 13 bases in between. CDR3 length: 13 amino acids. DNA of the CDR3: TGTGCCACTGCAGGGGTTAATAACTATGGCTACACCTTC. Translated, it gives CATAGVNNYGYTF.

The genes are TRBV7-2 and TRBJ1-2; D gene unclear. CDR1 SGHTA and CDR2 FQGNSA come from the germline V gene. V shed 2 bases and J shed 3 bases, with 13 bases lying between them. The CDR3 runs to 15 residues. The CDR3: CASSLWSVDYYGYTF. As DNA, the CDR3 is TGTGCCAGCAGCTTATGGTCAGTCGATTACTATGGCTACACCTTC.

This chain links TRBV4-2 with TRBJ2-3, with a weak D call TRBD2 (6 bases). Per the germline V gene, CDR1 is LGHNA and CDR2 is YNFKEQ. V lost 5 bases to trimming and J lost 4 bases, with 13 bases between them. This CDR3 spans 14 amino acids. In DNA form, the CDR3 reads TGTGCCAGCAGCGGGGGGACGTGGGCAGATACGCAGTATTTT. Residues: CASSGGTWADTQYF.

V and J are TRBV4-3 and TRBJ1-2, with unresolved D. With 0 bases removed from V and 7 bases from J, the gap between germline ends came to 6 bases. Looked up from germline, CDR1 is LGHNA and CDR2 is YSLEER. The CDR3 contains 12 residues. CDR3 region: CASSQELGGYTF. CDR3 DNA: TGCGCCAGCAGCCAAGAACTCGGTGGCTACACCTTC.

The J gene is TRBJ2-7, the V gene TRBV6-2 or TRBV6-3, with D perhaps TRBD2 (5 bases). Trimming removed 2 bases at V and 4 bases at J, with 12 bases between. Per the germline V gene, CDR1 is MNHEY and CDR2 is SVGEGT. This CDR3 contains 14 residues. The CDR3 DNA reads TGTGCCAGCAGTTACCCCCCGGGAATATACGAGCAGTACTTC. Encoded protein: CASSYPPGIYEQYF.

This rearrangement joins TRBV4-3 to TRBJ2-2, with a possible D match to TRBD2 (5 bases). Germline loops: CDR1 LGHNA, CDR2 YSLEER. The V end was cut by 2 bases, the J end by 1 base, with 8 bases between. The CDR3 has 15 amino acids. The CDR3 spells CASSQRGLNTGELFF. CDR3 nucleotides: TGCGCCAGCAGCCAACGGGGTCTGAACACCGGGGAGCTGTTTTTT.

The genes are TRBV3-1 (or the pseudogene TRBV3-2) and TRBJ2-3, with 7 bases identical to TRBD2. CDR3 size: 14 residues. Germline assignment: CDR1 LGHDT and CDR2 YNNKEL (reference sequence). V shed 4 bases and J 6 bases; nucleotides not matched to a gene: 7. CDR3 DNA: TGTGCCAGCAGCCCTCGGACTAGTTCTGATACGCAGTATTTT. Its protein is CASSPRTSSDTQYF.

The chain combines TRBV23-1 with TRBJ2-7; possible D gene TRBD2, 5 bases. TRBV23-1 is annotated as an ORF whose role is uncertain. V was clipped by 8 bases and J by 2 bases, with 16 bases between them. This CDR3 region has 14 residues. The CDR3 region is CASQTPVGTYEQYF. The DNA of the CDR3 is TGCGCCAGCCAGACACCCGTCGGGACCTACGAGCAGTACTTC.

The rearrangement joins TRBV11-2 to TRBJ2-1, with 7 bases fitting TRBD2. Germline loops: CDR1 SGHAT, CDR2 FQNNGV. CDR3 length: 14 residues. V was clipped by 1 base and J by 9 bases; unmatched bases: 6. Written as DNA, the CDR3 is TGTGCCAGCAGCTTAGCGCGGGAGCGGAGTGAGCAGTTCTTC. Its translation is CASSLARERSEQFF.

This chain uses TRBV10-3 with TRBJ1-1; 7 positions agree with TRBD1. The CDR3 runs to 15 residues. Germline CDR1 reads ENHRY; CDR2 reads SYGVKD. The V segment lost 5 bases and the J segment 1 base; nucleotides outside the gene matches: 7. This chain's CDR3 is CAISFSGTANTEAFF. The CDR3 nucleotides are TGTGCCATCAGTTTTTCCGGGACAGCGAACACTGAAGCTTTCTTT.

CDR3 in DNA: TGTGCCAGCAGTACGCCTTTTATCGGAGGGTACACTGAAGCTTTCTTT. Its protein is CASSTPFIGGYTEAFF. V is TRBV28 and J is TRBJ1-1, with unresolved D. CDR1 is MDHEN, CDR2 SYDVKM, per germline. Trimming shortened V by 5 bases and J by 3 bases, and 19 bases separated the two germline ends. The CDR3 runs 16 residues.

The J gene is TRBJ1-4, the V gene TRBV5-1; 9 positions match TRBD1. CDR3 length: 16 residues. The germline CDR1 and CDR2 sequences are SGHRS and YFSETQ. The V and J ends lost 0 bases and 10 bases, in that order; junction bases with no gene match: 10. CDR3: CASSLATGTGLGKLFF. CDR3 bases: TGCGCCAGCAGCTTGGCAACCGGGACAGGGTTGGGAAAACTGTTTTTT.

The chain joins TRBV6-6 to TRBJ2-7; 10 positions match TRBD2. With 6 bases clipped from V and 0 bases from J, the junction kept 5 bases outside the gene matches. This CDR3 contains 15 residues. CDR1 is MNHNY, CDR2 SVGAGI, per germline (reference sequence). In DNA, the CDR3 is TGTGCCAGCAGGTCTAGCGGGAGCACCTCCTACGAGCAGTACTTC. The encoded protein is CASRSSGSTSYEQYF.

The CDR3 region has the DNA TGCGCCAGCTGGGATCGGGAGACCCCCTACGAGCAGTACTTC. It is translated as CASWDRETPYEQYF. V usage is TRBV10-2 and J usage is TRBJ2-7, with a possible D match to TRBD2 (6 bases). The CDR3 spans 14 residues. Trimming left V 8 bases short and J 2 bases short, with 16 bases between. Germline assignment: CDR1 WSHSY and CDR2 SAAADI.

The chain couples TRBV29-1 to TRBJ2-5, with 7 bases aligning to TRBD1. This CDR3 has 13 residues. Germline loops: CDR1 SQVTM, CDR2 ANQGSEA. Unmatched junction bases numbered 8, after V lost 6 bases and J lost 4 bases. CDR3 loop: CSVQQGPGETQYF. CDR3 nucleotides: TGCAGCGTACAACAGGGGCCAGGAGAGACCCAGTACTTC. Together with reference TRBV29-1 and TRBJ2-5, the CDR3 gives the full variable domain: SAVISQKPSRDICQRGTSLTIQCQVDSQVTMMFWYRQQPGQSLTLIATANQGSEATYESGFVIDKFPISRPNLTFSTLTVSNMSPEDSSIYLCSVQQGPGETQYFGPGTRLLVL.

The chain couples TRBV7-6 to TRBJ2-2, with D uncertain. This CDR3 contains 13 residues. CDR1 SGHVS and CDR2 FNYEAQ come from the germline V gene. V was pared by 5 bases and J by 6 bases, with 10 bases between. The CDR3 nucleotides read TGTGCCAGCAGCATTTCTACCTCCGGGGAGCTGTTTTTT. It encodes CASSISTSGELFF.

The rearrangement links TRBV11-2 to TRBJ2-2; no clear D gene. CDR1 SGHAT and CDR2 FQNNGV come from the germline V gene. V was shortened by 4 bases and J by 0 bases, with 12 bases between the two germline ends. The CDR3 spans 16 residues. In nucleotides, the CDR3 is TGTGCCAGCAGCTCATCGTCGGGTTCGAACACCGGGGAGCTGTTTTTT. Protein: CASSSSSGSNTGELFF.

The J gene is TRBJ1-1, the V gene TRBV19, with TRBD1 identical over 10 bases. The CDR3 has 16 residues. V shed 3 bases, J shed 4 bases, and the junction held 8 bases outside the gene matches. Germline values: CDR1 LNHDA, CDR2 SQIVND (reference sequence). CDR3 DNA sequence: TGTGCCAGTAGTATGATTCCGGGACAGGGGAGCACTGAAGCTTTCTTT. Its translation is CASSMIPGQGSTEAFF.

The chain carries TRBV25-1 and TRBJ2-3; 7 bases agree with TRBD2. Trimming took 2 bases from V and 5 from J; bases not matched to a gene: 10. The CDR3 runs 16 residues. Germline V gives CDR1 MGHDK, CDR2 SYGVNS. The CDR3 protein is CASSESARPGGDTQYF. The CDR3 DNA reads as TGTGCCAGCAGTGAAAGCGCTAGACCGGGGGGAGATACGCAGTATTTT.

The chain employs TRBV7-3 and TRBJ2-3; D might be TRBD2 (6 bases). The CDR3 spans 15 residues. Germline CDR1 and CDR2: SGHTA and FQGTGA. Trimming removed 5 bases at V and 2 bases at J, with 14 bases between. The CDR3 region is CASSAGLSITDTQYF. The CDR3 nucleotides are TGTGCCAGCAGCGCTGGACTAAGTATCACAGATACGCAGTATTTT.

This clone has only one observation. The V and J genes are TRBV29-1 and TRBJ2-5, with D tentatively TRBD2 (6 bases). The V end lost 0 bases, the J end lost 4 bases, and 21 bases lay between the germline ends. The CDR3 consists of 17 residues. CDR1 and CDR2 from the germline V gene are SQVTM and ANQGSEA. The CDR3 spells CSVEDGVRSGDLETQYF. CDR3 sequence (DNA): TGCAGCGTTGAAGATGGGGTTCGATCGGGAGATCTAGAGACCCAGTACTTC.

V usage is TRBV7-8 and J usage is TRBJ2-2, with 9 nucleotides matching TRBD2. The junction had 0 bases not matched to a gene; V was cut back by 4 bases and J by 0 bases. CDR3 length: 15 amino acids. Germline CDR1 is SGHVS and CDR2 is FQNEAQ. CDR3 sequence reads: CASSSSGANTGELFF. The DNA of the CDR3 is TGTGCCAGCAGCTCTAGCGGGGCGAACACCGGGGAGCTGTTTTTT.

Concerning this clone itself: A read error may produce the germline difference seen at one junction end. CDR3 region: CASSTTVNTEAFF. The CDR3 DNA is TGTGCCAGCAGTACGACAGTGAATACTGAAGCTTTCTTT. The chain has TRBV6-4 and TRBJ1-1; D may be TRBD1 (5 bases). Germline CDR1 MRHNA, CDR2 SNTAGT. The CDR3 is 13 amino acids.

This clone has more than one count but fewer than ten. This sequence joins TRBV4-1 and TRBJ2-7; TRBD2 matches 7 bases. The CDR3 spans 12 residues. The V gene end was trimmed by 5 bases and the J gene end by 5 bases; junction bases not matched to a gene: 3. Looked up from germline, CDR1 is MGHRA and CDR2 is YSYEKL. This chain's CDR3 is CASSIGRDEQYF. The DNA for the CDR3 is TGCGCCAGCAGCATTGGGAGGGACGAGCAGTACTTC.

V and J are TRBV30 and TRBJ1-4; 9 bases match TRBD1. The germline V gene has CDR1 GTSNPN and CDR2 SVGIG (reference sequence). J gave up 7 bases and V 0 bases, and 3 bases lay outside the gene matches. This CDR3 has 14 residues. This CDR3 is CAWSVGTGFEKLFF. Written as DNA, the CDR3 is TGTGCCTGGAGTGTGGGGACAGGGTTTGAAAAACTGTTTTTT.

The J gene is TRBJ2-5, the V gene TRBV19; D is ambiguous. Germline CDR1 is LNHDA and CDR2 is SQIVND (reference sequence). V was trimmed by 3 bases and J by 0 bases, leaving 5 bases between them. The CDR3 runs to 13 residues. In DNA, the CDR3 is TGTGCCAGTAGTATGGCCTACCAAGAGACCCAGTACTTC. It encodes CASSMAYQETQYF.

V and J are TRBV9 and TRBJ1-1, with D tentatively TRBD1 (5 bases). Germline-derived CDR1 and CDR2 are SGDLS and YYNGEE. The V and J ends lost 0 bases and 1 base respectively, with 10 bases between them. The CDR3 extends over 15 amino acids. In nucleotides, the CDR3 is TGTGCCAGCAGCGTAGTCCCAGACAGGAACACTGAAGCTTTCTTT. The encoded protein is CASSVVPDRNTEAFF. Together with reference TRBV9 and TRBJ1-1, the CDR3 gives the full variable domain: DSGVTQTPKHLITATGQRVTLRCSPRSGDLSVYWYQQSLDQGLQFLIQYYNGEERAKGNILERFSAQQFPDLHSELNLSSLELGDSALYFCASSVVPDRNTEAFFGQGTRLTVV.

This clone showed up many times. The chain recombines TRBV3-1 (or the pseudogene TRBV3-2) with TRBJ1-2; TRBD1 aligns across 9 bases. The CDR3 sequence is 15 residues long. From germline, CDR1 is LGHDT and CDR2 YNNKEL (reference sequence). V shed 4 bases and J 4 bases; nucleotides not matched to a gene: 7. CDR3 DNA: TGTGCCAGCAGCCGTACCGGGACAGGGACCTATGGCTACACCTTC. As protein: CASSRTGTGTYGYTF.

V gene TRBV7-2 combines with J gene TRBJ2-7; 10 bases align to TRBD2. Germline CDR1 and CDR2: SGHTA and FQGNSA. The CDR3 loop spans 14 amino acids. Unmatched junction bases numbered 6, after V lost 4 bases and J lost 6 bases. This chain's CDR3 is CASSSLAGAGEQYF. The CDR3 DNA sequence: TGTGCCAGCAGCTCCCTAGCGGGGGCGGGCGAGCAGTACTTC.

This clone was found a few times. The chain has TRBV19 and TRBJ1-1; TRBD1 aligns across 7 bases. Germline CDR1 is LNHDA and CDR2 is SQIVND (reference sequence). J gave up 5 bases and V 8 bases, and 11 bases lay outside the gene matches. The CDR3 sequence is 14 residues long. The DNA for the CDR3 is TGTGCCAGTGTACAGGGGCTGGGCTTTACTGAAGCTTTCTTT. It specifies CASVQGLGFTEAFF. The full variable domain, in which reference TRBV19 and TRBJ1-1 provide the parts outside the CDR3, is DGGITQSPKYLFRKEGQNVTLSCEQNLNHDAMYWYRQDPGQGLRLIYYSQIVNDFQKGDIAEGYSVSREKKESFPLTVTSAQKNPTAFYLCASVQGLGFTEAFFGQGTRLTVV.